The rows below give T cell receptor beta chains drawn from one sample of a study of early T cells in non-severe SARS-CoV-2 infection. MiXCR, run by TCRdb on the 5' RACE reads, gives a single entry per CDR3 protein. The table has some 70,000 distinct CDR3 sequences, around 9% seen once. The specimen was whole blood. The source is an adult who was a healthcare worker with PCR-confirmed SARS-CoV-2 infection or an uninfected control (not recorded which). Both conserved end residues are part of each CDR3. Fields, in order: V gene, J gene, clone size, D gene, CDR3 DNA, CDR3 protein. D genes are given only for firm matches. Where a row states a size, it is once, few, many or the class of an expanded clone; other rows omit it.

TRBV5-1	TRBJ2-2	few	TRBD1	TGCGCCAGCAGCCCAGGGGGAGAATTGGCCGGGGAGCTGTTTTTT	CASSPGGELAGELFF
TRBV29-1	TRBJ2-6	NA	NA	TGCAGCGTTCTGGTAATCTCTGGGGCCAACGTCCTGACCTTC	CSVLVISGANVLTF
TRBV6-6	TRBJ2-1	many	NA	TGTGCCAGCAGTTACTCGAGACTAGACAATGAGCAGTTCTTC	CASSYSRLDNEQFF
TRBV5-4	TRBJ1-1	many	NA	TGTGCCAGCAGCTTGGGGCCGGGTGAAGCTTTCTTT	CASSLGPGEAFF
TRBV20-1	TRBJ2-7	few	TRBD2	TGCAGTGCTAGGGGCGGGAGGGCCTCCTACGAGCAGTACTTC	CSARGGRASYEQYF
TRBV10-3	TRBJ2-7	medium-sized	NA	TGTGCCATCAGTACCACTCCGGGACGGACGTTCTACGAGCAGTACTTC	CAISTTPGRTFYEQYF
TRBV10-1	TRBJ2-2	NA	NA	TGCGCCAGCAGTGAGTTTACTGGCACCGGGGAGCTGTTTTTT	CASSEFTGTGELFF
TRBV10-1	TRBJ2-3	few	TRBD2	TGCGCCAGCAGTGACTGGGGGAGGGTCGGCACAGATACGCAGTATTTT	CASSDWGRVGTDTQYF
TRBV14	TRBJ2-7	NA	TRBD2	TGTGCCAGCAGCCAAGTGAGCGGGAGGTTGTACGAGCAGTACTTC	CASSQVSGRLYEQYF
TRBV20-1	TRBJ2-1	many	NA	TGCAGCGGCGAGGGGTCCGGGGACAATGAGCAGTTCTTC	CSGEGSGDNEQFF
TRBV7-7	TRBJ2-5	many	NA	TGTGCCAGCAGCACAGGCGAGACCCAGTACTTC	CASSTGETQYF
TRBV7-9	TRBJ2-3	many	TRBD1	TGTGCCAGCGGACAGGGAGGAGATACGCAGTATTTT	CASGQGGDTQYF
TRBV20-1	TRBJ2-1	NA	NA	TGCAGTGCTAGCAGCCGGGGAAATGAGCAGTTCTTC	CSASSRGNEQFF
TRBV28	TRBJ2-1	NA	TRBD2	TGTGCCAGCATCTTAGCGGGAGGCGATGAGCAGTTCTTC	CASILAGGDEQFF
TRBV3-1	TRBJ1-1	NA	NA	TGTGCCAGCAGCCAGGCAGGGAGGAACACTGAAGCTTTCTTT	CASSQAGRNTEAFF
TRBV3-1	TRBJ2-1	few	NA	TGTGCCAGCAGCCAAGATAAGGTTTACAATGAGCAGTTCTTC	CASSQDKVYNEQFF
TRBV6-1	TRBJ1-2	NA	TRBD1	TGTGCCAGCAGTGAAGGGGGAGGGGACAGTAACTATGGCTACACCTTC	CASSEGGGDSNYGYTF
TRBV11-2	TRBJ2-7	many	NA	TGTGCCAGCAGCCCTGACACAAACTCCTACGAGCAGTACTTC	CASSPDTNSYEQYF
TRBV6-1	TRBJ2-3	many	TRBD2	TGTGCCAGCAGTGAGCCCCCGGGAGGGGCGGGAGATACGCAGTATTTT	CASSEPPGGAGDTQYF
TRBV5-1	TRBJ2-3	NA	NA	TGCGCCAGCAACACAAATCTGGGGGGCGCAGATACGCAGTATTTT	CASNTNLGGADTQYF
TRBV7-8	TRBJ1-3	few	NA	TGTGCCAGCAGCTCCTACAGGGAGGTCACTGGAAACACCATATATTTT	CASSSYREVTGNTIYF
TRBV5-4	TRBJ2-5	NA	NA	TGTGCCAGCAGCCCCCCAAAGAGAGAGACCCAGTACTTC	CASSPPKRETQYF
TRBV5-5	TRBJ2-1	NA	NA	TGTGCCAGCAGCTTGGGAGGGTTCCAGCCCTACAATGAGCAGTTCTTC	CASSLGGFQPYNEQFF
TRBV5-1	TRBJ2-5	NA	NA	TGCGCCAGCAGTACTCTAGAGAAAGAGACCCAGTACTTC	CASSTLEKETQYF
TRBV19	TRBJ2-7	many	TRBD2	TGTGCCAGTAGTATAGGGACTAGCGGGCGGAACGAGCAGTACTTC	CASSIGTSGRNEQYF
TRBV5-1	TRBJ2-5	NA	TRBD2	TGCGCCAGCAGCCTAGCGGGAGGCCAAGAGACCCAGTACTTC	CASSLAGGQETQYF
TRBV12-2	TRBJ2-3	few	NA	TGTGCAAGTCGCTTAACTGGGACTAGCGGGTTCACAGATACGCAGTATTTT	CASRLTGTSGFTDTQYF